This passage covers 10 T cell receptor beta chains from one sample sequenced in a study of radiation and T cells in renal cell carcinoma. Time point reported: blood 2 weeks post-SBRT. Treatment: 15 Gy SBRT to primary tumor, nephrectomy 4 weeks later. Libraries were prepared by immunoSEQ multiplex PCR; TCRdb keeps only in-frame clonotypes and omits some of them. The data show tens of thousands of clones, 80% seen once. The starting material was blood, obtained from a patient whose treatment included radiotherapy and nephrectomy. These receptors were taken from a woman aged 70-85 years with renal cell carcinoma.

The chain couples TRBV9 to TRBJ2-1; D may be TRBD1 (6 bases). This CDR3 is built from 15 residues. Trimming cost V 4 bases and J 0 bases, with 11 bases left between them. Germline values: CDR1 SGDLS, CDR2 YYNGEE. The chain's CDR3 is CASSSRTDSYNEQFF. The CDR3, as DNA: TGTGCCAGCAGCTCCCGGACAGACTCCTACAATGAGCAGTTCTTC.

This chain connects TRBV10-3 to TRBJ2-7, with 11 bases lining up with TRBD1. CDR3 length: 17 amino acids. V shed 0 bases and J 6 bases; nucleotides not matched to a gene: 10. Germline V gene sequence: CDR1 ENHRY, CDR2 SYGVKD. The CDR3: CAISESPRGQGGFEQYF. CDR3 bases: TGTGCCATCAGTGAGTCCCCCCGGGGACAGGGGGGGTTCGAGCAGTACTTC.

The rearrangement links TRBV9 to TRBJ2-1, with 13 bases identical to TRBD2. Trimming removed 3 bases from V and 14 bases from J; junction bases left unmatched: 2. Germline V lookup: CDR1 SGDLS, CDR2 YYNGEE. The CDR3 length is 12 residues. The chain's CDR3 is CASSGGLAGEFF. The CDR3 DNA reads as TGTGCCAGCAGCGGAGGACTAGCGGGAGAGTTCTTC.

The CDR3 DNA follows: TGCGCCAGCAGCCGGTCATTTGGCACAGATACGCAGTATTTT. It encodes CASSRSFGTDTQYF. The V and J genes are TRBV4-1 and TRBJ2-3; D unclear. The CDR3 extends over 14 amino acids. Trimming pared 4 bases from V and 1 base from J, leaving 9 bases between. CDR1 is MGHRA, CDR2 YSYEKL, per germline.

The chain carries TRBV4-3 and TRBJ2-3, with D tentatively TRBD1 or TRBD2 (6 bases each). Germline V lookup: CDR1 LGHNA, CDR2 YSLEER. The V end was cut by 3 bases, the J end by 5 bases, with 18 bases between. The CDR3 contains 16 residues. CDR3 in DNA: TGCGCCAGCAGCCAGGCCCTCGGGGGCTTGGGAGATACGCAGTATTTT. Residues: CASSQALGGLGDTQYF.

The chain carries TRBV5-1 and TRBJ2-7; D is unclear. CDR1 and CDR2 from the germline V gene are SGHRS and YFSETQ. The V gene lost 3 bases and the J gene lost 3 bases, with 4 bases spanning the gap. This CDR3 is 11 amino acids long. The CDR3 DNA is TGCGCCAGCAGCTCGGACTACGAGCAGTACTTC. Its protein product is CASSSDYEQYF.

This clone was seen a handful of times. V is TRBV5-1 and J is TRBJ2-7; 7 nucleotides align to TRBD1. CDR3 length equals 15 residues. V dropped 3 bases and J dropped 1; count of bases not matched to a gene: 7. The germline V gene encodes CDR1 SGHRS and CDR2 YFSETQ. In DNA form, the CDR3 reads TGCGCCAGCAGCTACTCCGGGACAGCATCCTACGAGCAGTACTTC. The encoded protein is CASSYSGTASYEQYF.

The J gene is TRBJ2-2, the V gene TRBV2; D is undetermined. Germline-derived CDR1 and CDR2 are SNHLY and FYNNEI. The CDR3 sequence is 14 residues long. The V end lost 3 bases, the J end lost 5 bases, and 10 bases lay between the germline ends. The CDR3 protein is CASSDRSGTGELFF. CDR3 sequence (DNA): TGTGCCAGCAGTGATCGATCAGGAACCGGGGAGCTGTTTTTT.

This chain links TRBV6-5 with TRBJ1-3; D uncertain. Germline values: CDR1 MNHEY, CDR2 SVGAGI. The CDR3 consists of 14 residues. Trimming stripped 8 bases from V and 0 bases from J, with 11 bases between. For the CDR3, the DNA is TGTGCCAGCGGCAGGTCGGCCTCTGGAAACACCATATATTTT. This translates into CASGRSASGNTIYF.

The chain joins TRBV4-3 to TRBJ1-5; D is perhaps TRBD1 (5 bases). From germline, CDR1 is LGHNA and CDR2 YSLEER. Trimming left V 0 bases short and J 6 bases short, with 6 bases between. CDR3 size: 13 residues. CDR3 DNA sequence: TGCGCCAGCAGCCAAGATGGGGGTCAGCCCCAGCATTTT. Translated: CASSQDGGQPQHF.